This T cell receptor (beta chain) was captured in a study of PD-L1 blockade in urothelial cancer. Profiled with immunoSEQ multiplex PCR; TCRdb holds only in-frame clones, not every one. The sample yields 87,000 or so clones, 80% to 85% seen once. The sample's time point: pretreatment peripheral blood. V was clipped by 3 bases and J by 2 bases, with 14 bases between them. The CDR3 length is 16 residues. CDR1 SNHLY and CDR2 FYNNEI come from the germline V gene. V usage is TRBV2 and J usage is TRBJ1-5; TRBD1 might be the D (5 bases). This specimen consisted of PBMCs, obtained around atezolizumab (anti-PD-L1) treatment. The clonotype comes from a man aged 55 to 70 with urothelial cancer. The CDR3 region has the DNA TGTGCCAGCAGTGAGTTGTGGGGCGCGGGCAATCAGCCCCAGCATTTT. This encodes CASSELWGAGNQPQHF.